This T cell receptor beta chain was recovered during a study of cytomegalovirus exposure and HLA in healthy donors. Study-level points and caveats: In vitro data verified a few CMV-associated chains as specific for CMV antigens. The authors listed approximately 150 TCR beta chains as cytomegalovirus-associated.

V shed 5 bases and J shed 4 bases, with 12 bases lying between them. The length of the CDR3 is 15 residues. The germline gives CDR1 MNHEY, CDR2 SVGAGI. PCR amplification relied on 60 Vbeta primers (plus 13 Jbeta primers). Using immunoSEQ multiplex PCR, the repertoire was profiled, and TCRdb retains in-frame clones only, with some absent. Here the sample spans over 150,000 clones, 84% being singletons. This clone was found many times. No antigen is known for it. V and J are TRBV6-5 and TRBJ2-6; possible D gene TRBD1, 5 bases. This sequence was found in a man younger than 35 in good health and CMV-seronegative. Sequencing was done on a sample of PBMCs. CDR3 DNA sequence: TGTGCCAGCAGTCAGGGTTTGAGCGGGGCCAACGTCCTGACTTTC. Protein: CASSQGLSGANVLTF.